Each of the 14 T cell receptor beta chains below was sequenced from the same sample in a study of shared clonotypes between healthy human individuals (dated by TCRdb to 2020 to 2022). To prepare the library, the immunoSEQ multiplex PCR assay was applied. TCRdb stores this immuneACCESS table with in-frame sequences only. Part of the clones is absent; in the studies checked, under half of the shortfall reflects unresolved V genes, and no reason is known for the rest. The sample data list about 1 million clones, and about 74% of these were observed just once. Together, the top ten hold over 1.3% of the sample. Sample: memory CD4+ T cells sorted from blood. What the cell subset or site label conveys for this sample: CD45RA-negative fraction. All receptors derive from a man aged 18 to 29 in good health.

The CDR3 spells CASSYSSLAVRYF. CDR3 bases: TGTGCCAGCAGTTACTCCAGCCTAGCGGTTAGGTACTTC. The rearrangement uses TRBV6-5 and TRBJ2-4, with 7 bases lining up with TRBD2. CDR3 length: 13 amino acids. Per the germline V gene, CDR1 is MNHEY and CDR2 is SVGAGI. Trimming at V came to 0 bases and at J to 15 bases, leaving 8 bases not matched to a gene.

The V and J genes are TRBV6-1 and TRBJ1-2; D not certain. This CDR3 is built from 14 residues. Germline CDR1 MNHNS, CDR2 SASEGT. The V end lost 4 bases, the J end lost 0 bases, and 9 bases lay between the germline ends. CDR3 DNA: TGTGCCAGCAGTGTTACAGAAACTAACTATGGCTACACCTTC. This sequence encodes CASSVTETNYGYTF.

This clone has a handful of counts. The chain combines TRBV5-1 with TRBJ2-2; 7 bases are shared with TRBD1. The V gene's germline CDR1 is SGHRS and CDR2 YFSETQ. This CDR3 region has 15 residues. V shed 3 bases, J shed 0 bases, and the junction held 2 bases outside the gene matches. CDR3 bases: TGCGCCAGCAGCTCTGACAGGGCGAACACCGGGGAGCTGTTTTTT. This sequence encodes CASSSDRANTGELFF.

A remark on this clone: One junction end disagrees with the germline gene, perhaps due to a read error. This chain joins TRBV7-7 and TRBJ2-5; D perhaps matches TRBD1 (6 bases). CDR3 length: 15 amino acids. The germline V gene has CDR1 SSHAT and CDR2 FNYEAQ (reference sequence). CDR3 bases: TGTGCTAGCAGCTTAATTACAGGGCCCCAAGAGACCCAGTACTTC. It encodes CASSLITGPQETQYF.

The gene calls are TRBV7-2 and TRBJ1-2, with 9 positions matching TRBD1. This CDR3 is 15 amino acids long. Looked up from germline, CDR1 is SGHTA and CDR2 is FQGNSA. V was pared by 5 bases and J by 6 bases, with 10 bases of the junction left unmatched. The CDR3 loop reads CASSTPGTGFNGYTF. Here the CDR3 DNA reads TGTGCCAGCAGCACGCCCGGGACAGGGTTTAATGGCTACACCTTC.

The rearrangement links TRBV4-3 to TRBJ2-2; 10 bases fit TRBD1. Germline V lookup: CDR1 LGHNA, CDR2 YSLEER. The CDR3 contains 19 residues. The J segment lost 3 bases and the V segment lost 1 base, leaving 11 bases of the junction unmatched. The CDR3 DNA follows: TGCGCCAGCAGCCAAGCTTGGACAGGGGGGCTGGGTTACACCGGGGAGCTGTTTTTT. Translation gives CASSQAWTGGLGYTGELFF.

This clone was detected only a few times. The chain links TRBV2 to TRBJ1-6, with TRBD1 as a possible D gene (5 bases). CDR3 length: 16 residues. The germline V gene encodes CDR1 SNHLY and CDR2 FYNNEI. The V gene lost 6 bases and the J gene lost 0 bases, with 12 bases spanning the gap. CDR3 coding DNA: TGTGCCAGCAGCGCGAGACAGAGCTCCTATAATTCACCCCTCCACTTT. It translates to CASSARQSSYNSPLHF.

The chain links TRBV30 to TRBJ2-5, with 7 bases fitting TRBD1. CDR1 GTSNPN and CDR2 SVGIG come from the germline V gene (reference sequence). After removal of 5 bases from V and 5 bases from J, the junction contained 8 bases not matched to a gene. This CDR3 has 13 residues. This CDR3 is CAWEEARGETQYF. Written as DNA, the CDR3 is TGTGCCTGGGAGGAGGCCAGGGGGGAGACCCAGTACTTC.

The chain recombines TRBV19 with TRBJ2-1; D perhaps matches TRBD1 (5 bases). V dropped 5 bases and J dropped 8 bases, with 13 bases sitting between them. This CDR3 has 13 amino acids. Germline V gene sequence: CDR1 LNHDA, CDR2 SQIVND (reference sequence). CDR3 loop: CASSPWAGYEQFF. In DNA, the CDR3 is TGTGCCAGTAGTCCTTGGGCAGGGTATGAGCAGTTCTTC.

CDR3 DNA sequence: TGCGCCAGCAGAGGACAATCCTACGAGCAGTACTTC. Translation gives CASRGQSYEQYF. This rearrangement joins TRBV5-1 to TRBJ2-7; D might be TRBD1 (5 bases). Deletions cut 5 bases from V and 1 base from J, with 7 bases between. CDR1 is SGHRS and CDR2 is YFSETQ in the germline V gene. The CDR3 has 12 amino acids.

The chain employs TRBV14 and TRBJ1-4; D is possibly TRBD1 (6 bases). This CDR3 contains 16 residues. V was pared by 0 bases and J by 8 bases, with 16 bases between. Germline CDR1 reads SGHDN; CDR2 reads FVKESK. This CDR3 is CASSQELGGRMEKLFF. The DNA for the CDR3 is TGTGCCAGCAGCCAAGAATTAGGGGGTAGGATGGAAAAACTGTTTTTT.

The chain recombines TRBV11-2 with TRBJ2-1, with TRBD2 identical over 9 bases. The V segment lost 2 bases and the J segment 7 bases; nucleotides outside the gene matches: 6. CDR1 is SGHAT and CDR2 is FQNNGV in the germline V gene. This CDR3 has 15 amino acids. In DNA form, the CDR3 reads TGTGCCAGCAGCTTAACGAGCGGGGGGATAAATGAGCAGTTCTTC. Translation gives CASSLTSGGINEQFF. Supplemented by reference TRBV11-2 and TRBJ2-1, the full variable domain reads EAGVAQSPRYKIIEKRQSVAFWCNPISGHATLYWYQQILGQGPKLLIQFQNNGVVDDSQLPKDRFSAERLKGVDSTLKIQPAKLEDSAVYLCASSLTSGGINEQFFGPGTRLTVL.

The J gene is TRBJ1-1, the V gene TRBV6-5; D ambiguous. This CDR3 comprises 14 residues. CDR1 is MNHEY, CDR2 SVGAGI, per germline. The ends were cut back, 0 bases at V and 4 bases at J, with 9 bases in the middle. CDR3 sequence reads: CASSYSTLRTEAFF. In nucleotides, the CDR3 is TGTGCCAGCAGTTACTCGACTCTACGCACTGAAGCTTTCTTT.

The J gene is TRBJ2-2, the V gene TRBV28, with 7 nucleotides matching TRBD2. Germline V gene data show CDR1 as MDHEN and CDR2 as SYDVKM. With V trimmed by 7 bases and J by 7 bases, 9 bases remained unmatched. The CDR3 consists of 14 residues. The DNA of the CDR3 is TGTGCCAGCACCGCGCCAGCTAGCGGCGGGGAGCTGTTTTTT. Its protein is CASTAPASGGELFF.